Presented here are 12 T cell receptor beta chains from one specimen sequenced in a study of blood T cell repertoires in COVID-19. Generated by immunoSEQ multiplex PCR, the TCRdb table keeps only in-frame clones and is missing some. The sample lists 90,000 to 110,000 clones; 80% to 85% were seen once. Sequenced: peripheral blood. The receptor source for this set is a woman of 80 years or more with acute or convalescent COVID-19.

In this sample, this clone turned up a few times. CDR3 amino acids: CASRGQGLSPQHF. CDR3 coding DNA: TGTGCCAGCAGGGGACAAGGGCTTTCGCCCCAGCATTTT. V usage is TRBV12-3 or TRBV12-4 and J usage is TRBJ1-5, with D perhaps TRBD1 (6 bases). The CDR3 contains 13 residues. Trimming pared 6 bases from V and 9 bases from J, leaving 15 bases between.

The J gene is TRBJ2-3, the V gene TRBV28; D gene unclear. The CDR3 totals 11 residues. V dropped 6 bases and J dropped 6 bases, with 7 bases sitting between them. Germline CDR1 MDHEN, CDR2 SYDVKM. CDR3 coding DNA: TGTGCCAGCAGCGCCAGGGATACGCAGTATTTT. Translation gives CASSARDTQYF. Full variable domain (rest looked up from reference TRBV28 and TRBJ2-3): DVKVTQSSRYLVKRTGEKVFLECVQDMDHENMFWYRQDPGLGLRLIYFSYDVKMKEKGDIPEGYSVSREKKERFSLILESASTNQTSMYLCASSARDTQYFGPGTRLTVL.

V and J are TRBV19 and TRBJ1-2; perhaps TRBD1 as D (5 bases). Trimming shortened V by 6 bases and J by 3 bases, and 8 bases separated the two germline ends. The CDR3 covers 12 residues. CDR1 and CDR2 from the germline V gene are LNHDA and SQIVND (reference sequence). The CDR3 region is CASSRVDYGYTF. The DNA for the CDR3 is TGTGCCAGTAGCAGGGTGGACTATGGCTACACCTTC.

Notes on this clone: One end of the junction does not line up with germline, which may come from a read error. The chain recombines TRBV28 with TRBJ1-1, with a weak D call TRBD1 (5 bases). CDR1 MDHEN and CDR2 SYDVKM come from the germline V gene. The CDR3 loop spans 12 amino acids. The DNA for the CDR3 is TGTGCCAGCAGTCTCGTTGAGGGGAGGACGATCTTT. Protein product: CASSLVEGRTIF.

The V gene is TRBV7-2, the J gene TRBJ2-2; 12 bases agree with TRBD2. V gave up 5 bases and J gave up 7 bases; unmatched junction bases: 5. There are 15 residues in the CDR3. Germline V gene sequence: CDR1 SGHTA, CDR2 FQGNSA. DNA for the CDR3: TGTGCCAGCAGCCCCCTAGCGGGAGGGTTCGGGGAGCTGTTTTTT. Translation gives CASSPLAGGFGELFF.

The V call is TRBV5-1, the J call TRBJ2-5, with TRBD2 identical over 10 bases. The germline gives CDR1 SGHRS, CDR2 YFSETQ. The V and J ends lost 4 bases and 1 base, in that order; junction bases with no gene match: 13. This CDR3 region has 18 residues. For the CDR3, the DNA is TGCGCCAGCAGCCTCCGTCCCCTAGCGGGAGCCTTCCAAGAGACCCAGTACTTC. Its protein product is CASSLRPLAGAFQETQYF.

The rearrangement joins TRBV18 to TRBJ2-5; maybe TRBD1 (5 bases). Per germline, CDR1 KGHSH and CDR2 LQKENI. The ends were cut back, 0 bases at V and 3 bases at J, with 5 bases in the middle. There are 13 residues in the CDR3. CDR3 coding DNA: TGTGCCAGCTCACCACCAGGGGAAGAGACCCAGTACTTC. Its protein is CASSPPGEETQYF.

V gene TRBV11-3 combines with J gene TRBJ2-2, with D possibly TRBD2 on 6 matching bases. V lost 1 base, J lost 0 bases, and 6 bases lay in between. The CDR3 is 15 residues long. Germline CDR1 and CDR2: SGHNT and YENEEA. Written as DNA, the CDR3 is TGTGCCAGCAGCTTAGGCGGGGCGAACACCGGGGAGCTGTTTTTT. Translation: CASSLGGANTGELFF. Combining the CDR3 with reference TRBV11-3 and TRBJ2-2 gives the whole variable domain EAGVVQSPRYKIIEKKQPVAFWCNPISGHNTLYWYLQNLGQGPELLIRYENEEAVDDSQLPKDRFSAERLKGVDSTLKIQPAELGDSAVYLCASSLGGANTGELFFGEGSRLTVL.

There are a few counts of this clone. This chain uses TRBV6-5 with TRBJ1-6; 10 nucleotides agree with TRBD1. Germline CDR1 and CDR2: MNHEY and SVGAGI. V trimming: 7 bases; J trimming: 7 bases; junction bases outside the gene matches: 7. CDR3 length equals 15 residues. The CDR3: CASTSGQGQNSPLHF. CDR3 sequence (DNA): TGTGCCAGCACCTCGGGACAGGGGCAAAATTCACCCCTCCACTTT.

The chain combines TRBV18 with TRBJ1-2; a possible D gene is TRBD1 (6 bases). V was clipped by 0 bases and J by 5 bases, with 13 bases between them. Germline V gene sequence: CDR1 KGHSH, CDR2 LQKENI. The length of the CDR3 is 15 residues. The CDR3 protein is CASSPPVVRGYGYTF. The DNA of the CDR3 is TGTGCCAGCTCACCACCGGTGGTCAGGGGATATGGCTACACCTTC.

The V and J genes are TRBV12-3 or TRBV12-4 and TRBJ1-2; a possible D gene is TRBD1 (5 bases). There are 13 residues in the CDR3. Trimming removed 8 bases from V and 4 bases from J, with 14 bases in between. The CDR3 sequence: CASSRDESYGYTF. In nucleotides, the CDR3 is TGTGCCAGCTCCAGGGATGAGTCCTATGGCTACACCTTC.

This chain uses TRBV18 with TRBJ1-5; D may be TRBD1 (6 bases). The germline V and J ends were trimmed by 2 bases and 7 bases, with 18 bases remaining between them. This CDR3 comprises 16 residues. Germline loops: CDR1 KGHSH, CDR2 LQKENI. The CDR3 nucleotides read TGTGCCAGCTCACCAGAGATAACAGGGCAAGGGCAGCCCCAGCATTTT. Amino acids: CASSPEITGQGQPQHF.